A single sample is the source of the 7 T cell receptor beta chains below, sequenced in a study of T cell repertoires in cytomegalovirus infection. Antigens of these TCRs are unknown. TCRdb re-analysed the reads in MiXCR, keeping a single row per CDR3 protein. This sample has about 500,000 distinct CDR3 sequences; roughly 34% occur once, and the top ten carry roughly 16%. The sample in question was cultured PBMCs, obtained from culture after CMV antigen stimulation. The receptors were gathered from a human donor in good health (CMV status not recorded). Some clones in this sample may be carry-over from other donors' samples.

This clonotype has just a few counts. The chain has TRBV6-2 or TRBV6-3 and TRBJ2-2, with D uncertain. Germline loops: CDR1 MNHEY, CDR2 SVGEGT. The V end lost 5 bases, the J end lost 7 bases, and 8 bases lay between the germline ends. CDR3 length: 12 amino acids. This chain's CDR3 is CASSGWDGELFF. The CDR3 DNA reads TGTGCCAGCAGTGGCTGGGACGGGGAGCTGTTTTTT.

This chain uses TRBV3-1 with TRBJ2-7; D is undetermined. Trimming pared 5 bases from V and 0 bases from J, leaving 17 bases between. CDR1 and CDR2 (germline): LGHDT, YNNKEL (reference sequence). The CDR3 contains 16 residues. CDR3 amino acids: CASSSSRKPTSYEQYF. The CDR3 coding sequence is TGTGCCAGCAGCTCCAGTAGAAAACCCACCTCCTACGAGCAGTACTTC.

This rearrangement joins TRBV7-3 to TRBJ1-3, with D unresolved. Germline CDR1 and CDR2: SGHTA and FQGTGA. With 2 bases removed from V and 6 bases from J, the gap between germline ends came to 14 bases. The CDR3 has 15 residues. The CDR3 loop is CASSLGMGFANTIYF. DNA for the CDR3: TGTGCCAGCAGCTTAGGAATGGGGTTTGCAAACACCATATATTTT.

The chain is built from TRBV5-1 and TRBJ2-7; the D is unclear. The CDR3 sequence is 12 residues long. The V gene lost 4 bases and the J gene lost 3 bases, with 8 bases spanning the gap. Germline CDR1 SGHRS, CDR2 YFSETQ. CDR3 DNA: TGCGCCAGCAGCGGCGGAAACTACGAGCAGTACTTC. This encodes CASSGGNYEQYF. Complete variable domain (other parts from reference TRBV5-1 and TRBJ2-7): KAGVTQTPRYLIKTRGQQVTLSCSPISGHRSVSWYQQTPGQGLQFLFEYFSETQRNKGNFPGRFSGRQFSNSRSEMNVSTLELGDSALYLCASSGGNYEQYFGPGTRLTVT.

This clonotype was detected many times. The rearrangement uses TRBV28 and TRBJ1-1; 7 bases are a match to TRBD1. There are 18 residues in the CDR3. Looked up from germline, CDR1 is MDHEN and CDR2 is SYDVKM. After removal of 1 base from V and 1 base from J, the junction contained 12 bases not matched to a gene. The CDR3 bases are TGTGCCAGCAGTTTATTACTGGTCGGGCAGGGGGGGAACACTGAAGCTTTCTTT. Its protein product is CASSLLLVGQGGNTEAFF.

This clonotype turned up a few times. This sequence joins TRBV12-3 or TRBV12-4 and TRBJ1-1; D gene ambiguous. V lost 4 bases and J 2 bases, leaving 11 bases between the germline ends. This CDR3 comprises 14 residues. CDR3 sequence: CASSSTRSNTEAFF. CDR3 DNA sequence: TGTGCCAGCAGTTCCACCAGGTCTAACACTGAAGCTTTCTTT.

This chain joins TRBV19 and TRBJ2-5; 14 bases align to TRBD2. Germline V gene data show CDR1 as LNHDA and CDR2 as SQIVND (reference sequence). V dropped 6 bases and J dropped 5; count of bases not matched to a gene: 14. This CDR3 comprises 18 residues. The CDR3 nucleotides read TGTGCCAGTAGGAGAATTGGGACTAGCGGGAGCCTCTGGGAGACCCAGTACTTC. Its protein product is CASRRIGTSGSLWETQYF.